Listed below are T cell receptor beta chains from one sample, sequenced in a study of regulatory T cells in long-lasting Graves disease. One entry per CDR3 protein, called by TCRdb with MiXCR from the multiplex PCR reads. The sample lists hundreds of thousands of distinct CDR3 sequences, about a fifth occurring once. Source: peripheral blood mononuclear cells (PBMCs), taken when the disease was refractory, from a patient treated with antithyroid drugs. These receptors all come from a female donor with Graves disease. Each CDR3 is given with its conserved first and last residue. The D gene is left open where the match is weak. Rows may omit the clone size; those that give it use once, few, many or a size class.

clone_size,j_call,d_call,v_call,cdr3_aa,cdr3_nt
NA,TRBJ2-7,NA,TRBV7-2,CASSFLPDTYEQYF,TGTGCCAGCAGCTTCTTGCCGGATACCTACGAGCAGTACTTC
NA,TRBJ1-5,NA,TRBV20-1,CSAKQDLNQPQHF,TGCAGTGCCAAGCAGGATCTTAATCAGCCCCAGCATTTT
many,TRBJ1-2,TRBD1,TRBV27,CASSLLGQTQRGYTF,TGTGCCAGCAGTTTATTGGGACAGACACAGCGTGGCTACACCTTC
few,TRBJ2-2,NA,TRBV9,CASSVADWNTGELFF,TGTGCCAGCAGCGTAGCGGATTGGAACACCGGGGAGCTGTTTTTT
NA,TRBJ2-1,TRBD2,TRBV10-3,CAISSLAGDEGEQFF,TGTGCCATCAGTAGTCTAGCGGGAGACGAAGGAGAGCAGTTCTTC
many,TRBJ2-7,TRBD1,TRBV5-1,CASSPRGQGWSYEQYF,TGCGCCAGCAGCCCCAGGGGACAGGGGTGGTCCTACGAGCAGTACTTC
many,TRBJ1-5,NA,TRBV12-3/TRBV12-4,CASSLGGGNQPQHF,TGTGCCAGCAGCTTGGGAGGGGGCAATCAGCCCCAGCATTTT
NA,TRBJ2-5,NA,TRBV11-3,CASSLGSQGTQYF,TGTGCCAGCAGCTTAGGAAGCCAAGGGACCCAGTACTTC
few,TRBJ1-2,NA,TRBV20-1,CSAIDVNYGYTF,TGCAGTGCAATAGATGTGAACTACGGCTACACCTTC
NA,TRBJ2-7,NA,TRBV6-1,CASGASWRYEQYF,TGTGCCAGCGGGGCTTCTTGGAGGTACGAGCAGTACTTC
many,TRBJ1-4,TRBD1,TRBV3-1,CASAPTGQGWKLFF,TGTGCCAGCGCACCTACGGGACAGGGGTGGAAACTGTTTTTT
NA,TRBJ1-1,NA,TRBV7-9,CASSLMQVEAFF,TGTGCCAGCAGCTTAATGCAGGTTGAAGCTTTCTTT
NA,TRBJ1-2,TRBD1,TRBV4-2,CASSQSRDRTNYGYTF,TGTGCCAGCAGCCAAAGTAGGGACAGAACTAACTATGGCTACACCTTC
many,TRBJ1-2,NA,TRBV7-9,CASSSESYGYTF,TGTGCCAGCAGCTCCGAATCCTATGGCTACACCTTC
few,TRBJ2-7,TRBD2,TRBV27,CASSLGRAGGYEQYF,TGTGCCAGCAGTTTGGGTCGAGCGGGGGGTTACGAGCAGTACTTC
NA,TRBJ2-3,TRBD2,TRBV13,CASSLGTSGTDTQYF,TGTGCCAGCAGTTTAGGTACTAGCGGCACAGATACGCAGTATTTT
many,TRBJ1-6,NA,TRBV20-1,CSAPVEGSHSPLHF,TGCAGTGCTCCGGTCGAGGGGTCTCATTCACCCCTCCACTTT
many,TRBJ2-5,NA,TRBV2,CASSERRGGETQYF,TGTGCCAGCAGTGAGAGGCGGGGCGGGGAGACCCAGTACTTC
many,TRBJ2-7,NA,TRBV28,CASSPGASDEQYF,TGTGCCAGCAGCCCCGGGGCTAGCGACGAGCAGTACTTC
few,TRBJ1-1,NA,TRBV7-3,CASSLSSVTEAFF,TGTGCCAGCAGCTTAAGCAGCGTCACTGAAGCTTTCTTT